This T cell receptor beta chain is drawn from a study of identical twins. CDR1 MRHNA and CDR2 SNTAGT come from the germline V gene. The CDR3 has 19 amino acids. The V and J ends lost 5 bases and 7 bases, in that order; junction bases with no gene match: 22. Using its own MiXCR run on the 5' RACE reads, TCRdb lists one record per CDR3 protein. This table holds about 570,000 distinct CDR3 sequences, around a tenth found once. This sample was shared with a second study, whose subject was yellow fever vaccine responses in identical twins.

Sequenced material: PBMCs. The chain combines TRBV6-4 with TRBJ2-1; 8 nucleotides match TRBD2. The sequence derives from a woman between 18 and 29 years old in good health. CDR3 DNA sequence: TGTGCCAGCAGTACCGAACCCGCGGGAACAGCGGGAGTTAGAAATGAGCAGTTCTTC. It yields the protein CASSTEPAGTAGVRNEQFF.